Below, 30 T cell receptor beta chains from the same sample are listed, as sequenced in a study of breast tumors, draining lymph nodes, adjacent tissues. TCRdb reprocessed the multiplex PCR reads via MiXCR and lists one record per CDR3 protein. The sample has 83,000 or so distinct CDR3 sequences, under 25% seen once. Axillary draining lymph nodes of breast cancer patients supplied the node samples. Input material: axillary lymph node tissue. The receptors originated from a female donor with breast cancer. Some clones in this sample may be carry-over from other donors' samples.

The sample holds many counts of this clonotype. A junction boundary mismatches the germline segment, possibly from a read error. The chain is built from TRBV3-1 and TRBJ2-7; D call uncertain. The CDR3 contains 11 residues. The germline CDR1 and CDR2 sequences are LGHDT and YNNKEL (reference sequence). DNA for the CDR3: TGTGCCAGCAGCCATTCCTTCGAGCAGTACTTC. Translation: CASSHSFEQYF.

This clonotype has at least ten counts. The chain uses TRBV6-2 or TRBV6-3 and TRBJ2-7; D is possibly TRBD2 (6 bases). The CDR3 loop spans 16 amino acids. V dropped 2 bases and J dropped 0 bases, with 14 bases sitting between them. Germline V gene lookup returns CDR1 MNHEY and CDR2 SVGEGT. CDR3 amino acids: CASSYGDGGSSYEQYF. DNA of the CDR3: TGTGCCAGCAGTTACGGGGATGGGGGGAGCTCCTACGAGCAGTACTTC.

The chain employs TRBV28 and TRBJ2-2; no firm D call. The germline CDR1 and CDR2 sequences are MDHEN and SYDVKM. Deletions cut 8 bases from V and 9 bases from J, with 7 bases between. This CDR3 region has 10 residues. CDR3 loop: CASGVRELFF. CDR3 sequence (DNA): TGTGCCAGCGGGGTGCGGGAGCTGTTTTTT.

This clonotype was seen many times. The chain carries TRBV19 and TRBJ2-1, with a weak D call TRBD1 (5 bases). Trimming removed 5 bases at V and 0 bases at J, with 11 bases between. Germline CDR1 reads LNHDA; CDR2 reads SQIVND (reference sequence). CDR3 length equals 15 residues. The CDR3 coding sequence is TGTGCCAGTAGTCGGTCCAGGGTCTCCTACAATGAGCAGTTCTTC. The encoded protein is CASSRSRVSYNEQFF.

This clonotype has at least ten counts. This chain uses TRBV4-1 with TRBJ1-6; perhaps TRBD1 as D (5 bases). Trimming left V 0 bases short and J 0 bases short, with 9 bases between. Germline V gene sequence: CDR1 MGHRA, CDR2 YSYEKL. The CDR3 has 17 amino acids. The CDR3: CASSQESRVSYNSPLHF. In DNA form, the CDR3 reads TGCGCCAGCAGCCAAGAATCCAGGGTCTCCTATAATTCACCCCTCCACTTT.

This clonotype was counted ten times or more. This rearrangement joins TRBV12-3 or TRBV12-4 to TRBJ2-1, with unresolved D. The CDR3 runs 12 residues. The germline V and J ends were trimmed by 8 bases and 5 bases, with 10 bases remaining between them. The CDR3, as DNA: TGTGCCAGCGGGCCGGTAAACAATGAGCAGTTCTTC. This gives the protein CASGPVNNEQFF.

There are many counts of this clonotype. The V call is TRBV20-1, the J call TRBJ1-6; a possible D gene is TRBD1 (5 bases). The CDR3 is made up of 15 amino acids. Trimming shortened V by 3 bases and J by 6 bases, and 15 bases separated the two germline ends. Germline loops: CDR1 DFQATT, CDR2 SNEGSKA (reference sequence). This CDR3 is CSARPGGGGNSPLHF. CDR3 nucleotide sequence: TGCAGTGCTAGGCCTGGCGGGGGTGGTAATTCACCCCTCCACTTT.

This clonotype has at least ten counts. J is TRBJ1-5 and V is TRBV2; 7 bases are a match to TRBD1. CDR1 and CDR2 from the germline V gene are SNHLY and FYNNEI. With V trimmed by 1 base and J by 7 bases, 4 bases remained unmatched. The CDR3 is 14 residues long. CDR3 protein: CASSEEGQRQPQHF. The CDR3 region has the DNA TGTGCCAGCAGTGAAGAGGGACAGCGACAGCCCCAGCATTTT.

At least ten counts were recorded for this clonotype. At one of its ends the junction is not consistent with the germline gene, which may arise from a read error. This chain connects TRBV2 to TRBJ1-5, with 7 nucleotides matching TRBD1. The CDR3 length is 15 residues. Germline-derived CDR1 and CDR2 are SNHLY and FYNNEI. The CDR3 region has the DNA TGTGCCAGCAGGGAAGACGGACAGGCCGGTCAGCCCCAGCATTTT. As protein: CASREDGQAGQPQHF.

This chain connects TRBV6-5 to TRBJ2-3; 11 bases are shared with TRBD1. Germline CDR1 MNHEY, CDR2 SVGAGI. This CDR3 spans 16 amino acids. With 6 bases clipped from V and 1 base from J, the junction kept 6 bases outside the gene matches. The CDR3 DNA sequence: TGTGCCAGCAGGTCCGGACAGGGGGCACGCACAGATACGCAGTATTTT. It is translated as CASRSGQGARTDTQYF.

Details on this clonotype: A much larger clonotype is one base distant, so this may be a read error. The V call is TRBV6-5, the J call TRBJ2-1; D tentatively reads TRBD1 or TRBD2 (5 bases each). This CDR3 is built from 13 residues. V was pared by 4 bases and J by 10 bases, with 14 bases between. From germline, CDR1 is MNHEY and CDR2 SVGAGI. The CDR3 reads CASSCSPRDEQFF. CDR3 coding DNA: TGTGCCAGCAGTTGCTCTCCCCGGGACGAGCAGTTCTTC.

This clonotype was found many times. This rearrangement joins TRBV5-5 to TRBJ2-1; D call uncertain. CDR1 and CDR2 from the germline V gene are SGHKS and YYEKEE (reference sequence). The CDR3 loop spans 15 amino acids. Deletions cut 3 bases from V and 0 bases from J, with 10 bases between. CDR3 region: CASSYSWSSYNEQFF. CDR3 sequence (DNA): TGTGCCAGCAGCTACAGTTGGAGCTCCTACAATGAGCAGTTCTTC.

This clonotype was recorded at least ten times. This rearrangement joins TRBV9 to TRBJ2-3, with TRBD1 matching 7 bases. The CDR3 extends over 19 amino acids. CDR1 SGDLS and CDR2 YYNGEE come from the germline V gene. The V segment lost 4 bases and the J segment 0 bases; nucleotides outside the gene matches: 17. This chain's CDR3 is CASSHNPRQGRSSTDTQYF. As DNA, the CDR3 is TGTGCCAGCAGCCACAATCCGAGACAGGGCCGATCTAGCACAGATACGCAGTATTTT.

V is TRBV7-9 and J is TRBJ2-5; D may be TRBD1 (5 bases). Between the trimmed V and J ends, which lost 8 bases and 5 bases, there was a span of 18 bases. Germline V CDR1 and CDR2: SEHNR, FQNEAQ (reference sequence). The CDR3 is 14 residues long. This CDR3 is CASQRKGPRETQYF. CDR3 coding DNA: TGTGCCAGCCAAAGGAAGGGGCCGAGGGAGACCCAGTACTTC.

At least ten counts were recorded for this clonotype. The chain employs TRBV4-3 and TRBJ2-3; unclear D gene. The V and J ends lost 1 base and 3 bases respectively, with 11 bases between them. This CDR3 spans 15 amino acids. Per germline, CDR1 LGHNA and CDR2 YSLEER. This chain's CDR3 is CASSQGLYVTDTQYF. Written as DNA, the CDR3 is TGCGCCAGCAGCCAAGGACTGTATGTAACAGATACGCAGTATTTT.

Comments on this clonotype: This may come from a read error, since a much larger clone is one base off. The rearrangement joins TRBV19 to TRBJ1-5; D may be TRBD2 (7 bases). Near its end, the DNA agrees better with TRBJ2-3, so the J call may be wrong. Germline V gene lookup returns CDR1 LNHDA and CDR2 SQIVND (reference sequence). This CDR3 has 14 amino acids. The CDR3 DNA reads TGTGCCAGTAGTATAAAGGGGGGGGGCATTCCCCAGTATTTT. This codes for CASSIKGGGIPQYF.

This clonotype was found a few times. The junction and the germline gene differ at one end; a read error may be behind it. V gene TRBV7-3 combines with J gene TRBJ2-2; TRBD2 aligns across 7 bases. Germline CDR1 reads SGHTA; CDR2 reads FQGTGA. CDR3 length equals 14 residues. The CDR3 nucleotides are TGTGCCAGCAGCTTCGGGGACTACACCGGGAAGCTGTTTTTT. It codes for CASSFGDYTGKLFF. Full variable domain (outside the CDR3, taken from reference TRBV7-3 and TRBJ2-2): GAGVSQTPSNKVTEKGKYVELRCDPISGHTALYWYRQSLGQGPEFLIYFQGTGAADDSGLPNDRFFAVRPEGSVSTLKIQRTERGDSAVYLCASSFGDYTGKLFFGEGSRLTVL.

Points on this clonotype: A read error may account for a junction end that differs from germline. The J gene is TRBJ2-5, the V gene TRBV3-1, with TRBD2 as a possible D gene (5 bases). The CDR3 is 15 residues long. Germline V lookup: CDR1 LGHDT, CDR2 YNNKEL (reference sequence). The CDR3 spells CASSQGGLTQEAQYF. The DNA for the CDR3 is TGTGCCAGCAGCCAAGGCGGGCTAACACAAGAGGCCCAGTACTTC.

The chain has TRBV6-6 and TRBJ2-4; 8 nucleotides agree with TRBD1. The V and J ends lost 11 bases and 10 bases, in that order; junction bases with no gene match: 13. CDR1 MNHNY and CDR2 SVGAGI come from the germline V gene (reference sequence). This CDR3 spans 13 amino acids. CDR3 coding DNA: TGTGCCGTCTCCCAGGGGGCGGGTGTTATTCAGTACTTC. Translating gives CAVSQGAGVIQYF.

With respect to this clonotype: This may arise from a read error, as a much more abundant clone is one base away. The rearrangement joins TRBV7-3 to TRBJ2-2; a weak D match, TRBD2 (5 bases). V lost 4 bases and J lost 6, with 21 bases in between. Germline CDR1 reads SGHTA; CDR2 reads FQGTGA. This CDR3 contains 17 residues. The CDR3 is CASSSSPILVSSGELFF. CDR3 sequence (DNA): TGTGCCAGCAGCTCCAGCCCAATACTAGTATCGTCCGGGGAGCTGTTTTTT.

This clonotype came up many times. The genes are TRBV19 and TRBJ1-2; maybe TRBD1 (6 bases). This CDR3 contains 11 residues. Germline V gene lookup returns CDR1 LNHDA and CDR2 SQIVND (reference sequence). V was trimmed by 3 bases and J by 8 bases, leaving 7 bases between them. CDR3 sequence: CASSIDRGYTF. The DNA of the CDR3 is TGTGCCAGTAGTATCGACAGGGGCTACACCTTC.

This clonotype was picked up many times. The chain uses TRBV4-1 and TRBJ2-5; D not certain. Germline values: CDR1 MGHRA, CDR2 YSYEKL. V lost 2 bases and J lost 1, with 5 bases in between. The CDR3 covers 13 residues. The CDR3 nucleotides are TGCGCCAGCAGCCAACCCGGCCAAGAGACCCAGTACTTC. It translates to CASSQPGQETQYF.

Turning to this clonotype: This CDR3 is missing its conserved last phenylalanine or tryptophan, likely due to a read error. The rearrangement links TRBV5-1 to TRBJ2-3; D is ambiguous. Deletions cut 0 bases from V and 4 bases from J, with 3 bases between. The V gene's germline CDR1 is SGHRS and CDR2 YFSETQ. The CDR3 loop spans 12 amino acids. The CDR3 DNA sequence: TGCGCCAGCAGCTTGGGAGCAGATACGCAGTATTCT. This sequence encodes CASSLGADTQYS.

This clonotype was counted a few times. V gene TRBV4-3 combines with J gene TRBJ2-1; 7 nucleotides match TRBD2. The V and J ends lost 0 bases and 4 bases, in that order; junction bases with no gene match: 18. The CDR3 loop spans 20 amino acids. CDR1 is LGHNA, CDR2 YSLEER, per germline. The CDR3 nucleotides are TGCGCCAGCAGCCAAGATCGACGGCACCCCCTCGCAGCGGGATACAATGAGCAGTTCTTC. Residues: CASSQDRRHPLAAGYNEQFF.

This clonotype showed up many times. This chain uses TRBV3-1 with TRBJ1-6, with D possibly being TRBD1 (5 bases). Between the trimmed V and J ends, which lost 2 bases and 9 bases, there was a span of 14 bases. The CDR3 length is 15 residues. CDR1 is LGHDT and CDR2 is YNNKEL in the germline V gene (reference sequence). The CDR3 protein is CASSQSVGVSSPLHF. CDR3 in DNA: TGTGCCAGCAGCCAATCGGTGGGGGTGTCTTCACCCCTCCACTTT.

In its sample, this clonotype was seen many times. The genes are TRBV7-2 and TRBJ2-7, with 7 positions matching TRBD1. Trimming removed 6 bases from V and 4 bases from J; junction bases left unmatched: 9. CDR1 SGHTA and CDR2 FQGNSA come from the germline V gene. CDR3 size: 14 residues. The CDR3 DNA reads TGTGCCAGCAGTATTTGGACAGGAGCATACGAGCAGTACTTC. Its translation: CASSIWTGAYEQYF.

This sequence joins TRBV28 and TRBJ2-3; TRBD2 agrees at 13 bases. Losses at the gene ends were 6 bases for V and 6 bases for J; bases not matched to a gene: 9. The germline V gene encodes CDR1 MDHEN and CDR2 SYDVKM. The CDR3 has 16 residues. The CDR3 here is CASRGLAGRLGDTQYF. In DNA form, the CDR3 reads TGTGCCAGCAGGGGACTAGCGGGAAGGCTTGGGGATACGCAGTATTTT.

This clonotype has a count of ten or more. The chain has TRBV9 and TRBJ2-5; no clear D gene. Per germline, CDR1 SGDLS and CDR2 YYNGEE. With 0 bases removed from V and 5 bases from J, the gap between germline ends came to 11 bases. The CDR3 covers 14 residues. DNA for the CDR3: TGTGCCAGCAGCGTAGAGGTCTCTCAGGAGACCCAGTACTTC. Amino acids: CASSVEVSQETQYF.

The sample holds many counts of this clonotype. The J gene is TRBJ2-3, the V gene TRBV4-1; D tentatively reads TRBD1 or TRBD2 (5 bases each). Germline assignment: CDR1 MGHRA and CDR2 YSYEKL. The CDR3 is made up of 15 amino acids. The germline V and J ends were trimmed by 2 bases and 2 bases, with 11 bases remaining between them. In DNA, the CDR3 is TGCGCCAGCAGCCAAACCGGGACCGCCACAGATACGCAGTATTTT. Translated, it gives CASSQTGTATDTQYF.

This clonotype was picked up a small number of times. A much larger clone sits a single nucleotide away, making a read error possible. The CDR3 DNA follows: TGTGCCAGCAGTCTCTGGACAGGGGCGATCTCTGGAAACGCCATATATTTT. Protein sequence: CASSLWTGAISGNAIYF. This chain connects TRBV12-3 or TRBV12-4 to TRBJ1-3; TRBD1 matches at 9 bases. The CDR3 is 17 residues long.